Listed here are 21 T cell receptor beta chains from one sample, sequenced in a study of blood T cell repertoires in COVID-19. TCRdb keeps only in-frame clones here, not all; method: immunoSEQ multiplex PCR. The sample carries 340,000 or so clones, 65% to 90% recorded once. The sequencing sample was made of PBMCs or T cells enriched from blood (not recorded which). These receptors all come from a woman in her thirties or forties with acute COVID-19.

A few counts support this clone. The gene calls are TRBV10-2 and TRBJ1-4, with 9 bases matching TRBD1. Per the germline V gene, CDR1 is WSHSY and CDR2 is SAAADI. The CDR3 consists of 17 residues. V was pared by 6 bases and J by 6 bases, with 14 bases of the junction left unmatched. The CDR3 coding sequence is TGCGCCAGCAGGAACGACAGGGGGTATGGATTCGATGAAAAACTGTTTTTT. It codes for CASRNDRGYGFDEKLFF.

This chain connects TRBV7-9 to TRBJ1-1; TRBD1 aligns across 9 bases. Trimming cost V 5 bases and J 4 bases; bases outside gene matches: 8. The CDR3 length is 15 residues. Germline V gives CDR1 SEHNR, CDR2 FQNEAQ (reference sequence). The CDR3 nucleotides are TGTGCCAGCAGCACGTGGACAGGGGAGCCCACTGAAGCTTTCTTT. It is translated as CASSTWTGEPTEAFF.

The chain employs TRBV7-8 and TRBJ2-7, with 8 bases aligning to TRBD1. CDR1 is SGHVS and CDR2 is FQNEAQ in the germline V gene. V was clipped by 3 bases and J by 5 bases; unmatched bases: 3. There are 13 residues in the CDR3. Here the CDR3 DNA reads TGTGCCAGCAGCTTGGACAGGGTGGACGAGCAGTACTTC. As protein: CASSLDRVDEQYF. The full variable domain, completed using reference TRBV7-8 and TRBJ2-7, is GAGVSQSPRYKVAKRGQDVALRCDPISGHVSLFWYQQALGQGPEFLTYFQNEAQLDKSGLPSDRFFAERPEGSVSTLKIQRTQQEDSAVYLCASSLDRVDEQYFGPGTRLTVT.

This sequence joins TRBV7-8 and TRBJ1-2; D not certain. The ends were cut back, 2 bases at V and 0 bases at J, with 13 bases in the middle. The CDR3 length is 16 residues. The germline V gene encodes CDR1 SGHVS and CDR2 FQNEAQ. Here the CDR3 DNA reads TGTGCCAGCAGCTTAAGAGTTGACAATGCTAACTATGGCTACACCTTC. It is translated as CASSLRVDNANYGYTF.

The chain carries TRBV6-2 or TRBV6-3 and TRBJ2-1, with unresolved D. V was shortened by 3 bases and J by 1 base, with 13 bases between the two germline ends. The CDR3 runs to 16 residues. Germline V gives CDR1 MNHEY, CDR2 SVGEGT. DNA of the CDR3: TGTGCCAGCAGTTATATGGAGCTCGGATCCTACAATGAGCAGTTCTTC. Protein sequence: CASSYMELGSYNEQFF.

The rearrangement uses TRBV11-2 and TRBJ1-4; no firm D call. This CDR3 is built from 18 residues. From germline, CDR1 is SGHAT and CDR2 FQNNGV. Trimming removed 0 bases at V and 6 bases at J, with 20 bases between. CDR3 residues: CASSLDAQAKGEHEKLFF. Written as DNA, the CDR3 is TGTGCCAGCAGCTTAGACGCACAAGCGAAGGGAGAACATGAAAAACTGTTTTTT.

CDR3 bases: TGTGCCACCAGTGACCCCCGGTGGAGCTCACCGAGCACAGATACGCAGTATTTT. Encoded protein: CATSDPRWSSPSTDTQYF. The chain couples TRBV24-1 to TRBJ2-3, with unresolved D. The V and J ends lost 4 bases and 0 bases respectively, with 19 bases between them. This CDR3 has 18 amino acids. Germline CDR1 KGHDR, CDR2 SFDVKD.

This chain connects TRBV11-2 to TRBJ2-2; 9 nucleotides align to TRBD1. The germline V gene encodes CDR1 SGHAT and CDR2 FQNNGV. The length of the CDR3 is 15 residues. Trimming at V came to 3 bases and at J to 2 bases, leaving 1 base not matched to a gene. The CDR3 DNA sequence: TGTGCCAGCAGCTTGGGACAGGGAAACACCGGGGAGCTGTTTTTT. Translated, it gives CASSLGQGNTGELFF.

This chain connects TRBV14 to TRBJ2-3; 8 nucleotides line up with TRBD2. Germline lookup yields CDR1 SGHDN and CDR2 FVKESK. The V and J ends lost 4 bases and 8 bases, in that order; junction bases with no gene match: 2. CDR3 length: 12 amino acids. CDR3 in DNA: TGTGCCAGCAGCCCGGGAGGGCCTACGCAGTATTTT. Its protein is CASSPGGPTQYF.

The J gene is TRBJ2-7, the V gene TRBV11-2; TRBD1 matches at 10 bases. The V gene's germline CDR1 is SGHAT and CDR2 FQNNGV. V shed 5 bases, J shed 0 bases, and the junction held 10 bases outside the gene matches. The CDR3 is made up of 17 amino acids. The CDR3 nucleotides read TGTGCCAGCAGCCCAGATGGGACAGGGGTGAACTCCTACGAGCAGTACTTC. It translates to CASSPDGTGVNSYEQYF.

The CDR3 region is CASRGTGEATNEKLFF. Written as DNA, the CDR3 is TGCGCCAGCAGAGGGACAGGGGAGGCAACTAATGAAAAACTGTTTTTT. This rearrangement joins TRBV10-2 to TRBJ1-4, with 10 positions matching TRBD1. With 6 bases clipped from V and 0 bases from J, the junction kept 4 bases outside the gene matches. This CDR3 contains 16 residues. Germline CDR1 WSHSY, CDR2 SAAADI.

In this sample, this clone turned up once. The V call is TRBV5-5, the J call TRBJ1-4; 8 bases align to TRBD1. CDR1 SGHKS and CDR2 YYEKEE come from the germline V gene (reference sequence). The CDR3 extends over 14 amino acids. V dropped 3 bases and J dropped 4; count of bases not matched to a gene: 2. DNA of the CDR3: TGTGCCAGCAGCTCACAGGGGGGTAATGAAAAACTGTTTTTT. This encodes CASSSQGGNEKLFF.

This clone was recorded only once. CDR3 residues: CASRDLRNSPLHF. In DNA form, the CDR3 reads TGTGCCAGCAGGGATTTGAGGAATTCACCCCTCCACTTT. The chain employs TRBV5-5 and TRBJ1-6; D uncertain. Germline values: CDR1 SGHKS, CDR2 YYEKEE (reference sequence). This CDR3 is 13 amino acids long. V was clipped by 5 bases and J by 7 bases, with 10 bases between them.

This sequence joins TRBV2 and TRBJ1-6, with a tentative D call TRBD1 (6 bases). CDR1 and CDR2 (germline): SNHLY, FYNNEI. The CDR3 runs 15 residues. The V and J ends lost 7 bases and 9 bases respectively, with 19 bases between them. The CDR3 spells CASTSDSGVVSPLHF. DNA of the CDR3: TGTGCCAGCACTTCGGACAGCGGAGTAGTTTCACCCCTCCACTTT.

V is TRBV5-1 and J is TRBJ2-7; TRBD2 aligns across 8 bases. The V gene end was trimmed by 1 base and the J gene end by 2 bases; junction bases not matched to a gene: 8. Germline V gene data show CDR1 as SGHRS and CDR2 as YFSETQ. The CDR3 is made up of 16 amino acids. The CDR3, as DNA: TGCGCCAGCAGCTTGCAGGGACTAGGTATGGCCTACGAGCAGTACTTC. Translation gives CASSLQGLGMAYEQYF.

The chain is built from TRBV6-5 and TRBJ1-1; D not certain. V was pared by 0 bases and J by 1 base, with 12 bases between. This CDR3 is 16 amino acids long. In germline, CDR1 is MNHEY, CDR2 SVGAGI. This CDR3 is CASSYSGGRENTEAFF. CDR3 sequence (DNA): TGTGCCAGCAGTTACTCCGGAGGCCGAGAGAACACTGAAGCTTTCTTT.

This sequence joins TRBV9 and TRBJ2-1; D is perhaps TRBD2 (6 bases). Germline V gene sequence: CDR1 SGDLS, CDR2 YYNGEE. The CDR3 spans 14 residues. V shed 0 bases and J shed 9 bases, with 13 bases lying between them. CDR3 sequence: CASSVVGSSVEQFF. CDR3 DNA: TGTGCCAGCAGCGTAGTCGGGAGCAGCGTTGAGCAGTTCTTC.

V gene TRBV27 combines with J gene TRBJ1-1; D may be TRBD1 (5 bases). Germline assignment: CDR1 MNHEY and CDR2 SMNVEV (reference sequence). The V gene lost 4 bases and the J gene lost 3 bases, with 21 bases spanning the gap. The CDR3 spans 17 residues. CDR3: CASSSGTAGGFDTEAFF. In DNA form, the CDR3 reads TGTGCCAGCAGTTCCGGGACCGCGGGAGGATTTGACACTGAAGCTTTCTTT.

This clone was seen a single time. J is TRBJ2-7 and V is TRBV7-3; TRBD2 matches 10 bases. CDR3 length: 18 amino acids. CDR1 and CDR2 (germline): SGHTA, FQGTGA. The ends lost 1 base at V and 9 bases at J; junction bases unmatched: 18. The CDR3 bases are TGTGCCAGCAGCTTAAGGCGCCCTAGCGGGAGCGCAAATTGGGCGCAGTACTTC. Translated, it gives CASSLRRPSGSANWAQYF.

This chain links TRBV18 with TRBJ1-5; 7 nucleotides match TRBD1. CDR1 is KGHSH and CDR2 is LQKENI in the germline V gene. CDR3 length equals 14 residues. Germline trimming cut 3 bases from V and 5 bases from J; bases unmatched to any gene: 4. The CDR3 sequence: CASSPGTDHQPQHF. The CDR3 coding sequence is TGTGCCAGCTCACCCGGGACAGACCATCAGCCCCAGCATTTT.

The chain uses TRBV24-1 and TRBJ2-5, with 7 bases aligning to TRBD1. The CDR3 covers 15 residues. J lost 0 bases, V lost 3 bases, and 3 bases had no gene match. The germline gives CDR1 KGHDR, CDR2 SFDVKD. In DNA form, the CDR3 reads TGTGCCACCAGTGATCCTCAGGGGGACCAAGAGACCCAGTACTTC. Translating it yields CATSDPQGDQETQYF.